This entry lists 30 T cell receptor beta chains sequenced from one sample in a study of cytomegalovirus exposure and HLA in healthy donors. PCR employed 60 Vbeta and 13 Jbeta primers. The table came from immunoSEQ multiplex PCR; TCRdb's copy has only in-frame clones and leaves some out. This table holds around 190,000 clones, roughly 80% found once. Input material: PBMCs. These receptors came from a man between 60 and 70 years old in good health and CMV-seronegative.

The chain joins TRBV5-4 to TRBJ2-5, with D perhaps TRBD1 (6 bases). CDR3 size: 15 residues. V lost 0 bases and J lost 7, with 16 bases in between. Germline CDR1 is SGHNT and CDR2 is YYREEE (reference sequence). The CDR3 is CASSLEPKGVGTQYF. CDR3 coding DNA: TGTGCCAGCAGCTTGGAGCCAAAGGGGGTAGGGACCCAGTACTTC.

The V gene is TRBV5-1, the J gene TRBJ2-7, with 12 bases that match TRBD1. The CDR3 is made up of 16 amino acids. Germline loops: CDR1 SGHRS, CDR2 YFSETQ. V shed 2 bases and J 6 bases; nucleotides not matched to a gene: 9. In nucleotides, the CDR3 is TGCGCCAGCAGCTTATTACCGGGACAGGGGGCTTCCGAGCAGTACTTC. The encoded protein is CASSLLPGQGASEQYF.

The CDR3, as DNA: TGTGCCAGCAGCTTTGGTGTACAGGGTCGTGGCTACACCTTC. Residues: CASSFGVQGRGYTF. The rearrangement uses TRBV7-9 and TRBJ1-2, with D possibly being TRBD1 (6 bases). This CDR3 contains 14 residues. V lost 3 bases, J lost 7 bases, and 15 bases lay in between. Per germline, CDR1 SEHNR and CDR2 FQNEAQ (reference sequence). The full variable domain, rest sourced from reference TRBV7-9 and TRBJ1-2, is DTGVSQNPRHKITKRGQNVTFRCDPISEHNRLYWYRQTLGQGPEFLTYFQNEAQLEKSRLLSDRFSAERPKGSFSTLEIQRTEQGDSAMYLCASSFGVQGRGYTFGSGTRLTVV.

V is TRBV7-9 and J is TRBJ2-3; possibly TRBD2 for D (7 bases). Germline loops: CDR1 SEHNR, CDR2 FQNEAQ (reference sequence). The CDR3 runs to 16 residues. The V end lost 4 bases, the J end lost 5 bases, and 19 bases lay between the germline ends. The CDR3 nucleotides are TGTGCCAGCAGCTCCCAGCCCGGGGGGCCTGGAGATACGCAGTATTTT. Amino acids: CASSSQPGGPGDTQYF.

This sequence joins TRBV7-8 and TRBJ2-5; D is possibly TRBD2 (5 bases). Germline CDR1 is SGHVS and CDR2 is FQNEAQ. CDR3 length: 14 residues. Trimming removed 6 bases at V and 3 bases at J, with 14 bases between. DNA of the CDR3: TGTGCCAGCAGTCCCTACCAGAGGGAAGAGACCCAGTACTTC. Its protein product is CASSPYQREETQYF.

The chain recombines TRBV5-1 with TRBJ2-2, with 9 bases fitting TRBD2. This CDR3 spans 15 amino acids. Unmatched junction bases numbered 7, after V lost 4 bases and J lost 6 bases. Germline lookup yields CDR1 SGHRS and CDR2 YFSETQ. This CDR3 reads CASSPAGGSSGELFF. The DNA for the CDR3 is TGCGCCAGCAGCCCGGCGGGGGGGTCCTCCGGGGAGCTGTTTTTT.

The chain is built from TRBV7-3 and TRBJ1-5, with a tentative D call TRBD1 (6 bases). The length of the CDR3 is 15 residues. V gave up 3 bases and J gave up 7 bases, with 16 bases separating them. The germline gives CDR1 SGHTA, CDR2 FQGTGA. CDR3 nucleotides: TGTGCCAGCAGCTTGACGCCTAACAGGGAACAGCCCCAGCATTTT. It yields the protein CASSLTPNREQPQHF.

V is TRBV2 and J is TRBJ2-7; D might be TRBD2 (5 bases). CDR3 length: 15 residues. The germline CDR1 and CDR2 sequences are SNHLY and FYNNEI. V dropped 0 bases and J dropped 2 bases, with 11 bases sitting between them. The CDR3: CASSEARGSTYEQYF. CDR3 coding DNA: TGTGCCAGCAGTGAAGCGAGAGGGTCCACCTACGAGCAGTACTTC.

This clone showed up just once. The chain employs TRBV6-5 and TRBJ1-1; D uncertain. Germline CDR1 is MNHEY and CDR2 is SVGAGI. The CDR3 length is 16 residues. V was shortened by 2 bases and J by 1 base, with 14 bases between the two germline ends. The CDR3 sequence: CASSYGQGLSNTEAFF. In DNA form, the CDR3 reads TGTGCCAGCAGTTACGGGCAAGGACTTTCGAACACTGAAGCTTTCTTT.

The chain has TRBV19 and TRBJ1-4; D remains ambiguous. V was cut by 3 bases and J by 7 bases, with 9 bases left in between. Germline lookup yields CDR1 LNHDA and CDR2 SQIVND (reference sequence). This CDR3 has 13 residues. Here the CDR3 DNA reads TGTGCCAGTAGTATGTCAGAGGGTGAAAAACTGTTTTTT. The encoded protein is CASSMSEGEKLFF.

Only a few counts were recorded for this clone. The chain joins TRBV30 to TRBJ1-2; D not certain. Trimming left V 0 bases short and J 0 bases short, with 11 bases between. Germline V CDR1 and CDR2: GTSNPN, SVGIG (reference sequence). There are 15 residues in the CDR3. The CDR3 loop is CAWSVPQDSNYGYTF. CDR3 DNA sequence: TGTGCCTGGAGTGTACCCCAGGATTCTAACTATGGCTACACCTTC.

The V call is TRBV5-6, the J call TRBJ1-5; D is perhaps TRBD1 (5 bases). Germline CDR1 and CDR2: SGHDT and YYEEEE. The CDR3 sequence is 15 residues long. V was cut by 0 bases and J by 0 bases, with 7 bases left in between. The DNA for the CDR3 is TGTGCCAGCAGCTTGGGGCAGGGTAGCAATCAGCCCCAGCATTTT. This gives the protein CASSLGQGSNQPQHF.

The chain is built from TRBV6-5 and TRBJ2-5, with a possible D match to TRBD1 (5 bases). The assigned J gene may be wrong: the sequence end matches TRBJ2-7 better. This CDR3 contains 14 residues. Germline CDR1 is MNHEY and CDR2 is SVGAGI. CDR3 DNA: TGTGCCAGCAGTTCGACATTTGGGGCCTCCGAGCAGTACTTC. This encodes CASSSTFGASEQYF.

The CDR3 DNA reads TGTGCCAGCAGAAGGGAGGGCAAGAGCAATCAGCCCCAGCATTTT. It is translated as CASRREGKSNQPQHF. V is TRBV2 and J is TRBJ1-5; D gene unclear. Trimming pared 6 bases from V and 1 base from J, leaving 13 bases between. Germline values: CDR1 SNHLY, CDR2 FYNNEI. The CDR3 consists of 15 residues. Complete variable domain (other parts from reference TRBV2 and TRBJ1-5): EPEVTQTPSHQVTQMGQEVILRCVPISNHLYFYWYRQILGQKVEFLVSFYNNEISEKSEIFDDQFSVERPDGSNFTLKIRSTKLEDSAMYFCASRREGKSNQPQHFGDGTRLSIL.

The chain combines TRBV5-1 with TRBJ2-5, with 15 positions matching TRBD2. V dropped 5 bases and J dropped 7; count of bases not matched to a gene: 9. This CDR3 comprises 16 residues. Germline V gives CDR1 SGHRS, CDR2 YFSETQ. The CDR3 here is CASSLPGLAGGRTQYF. The CDR3 nucleotides are TGCGCCAGCAGTTTACCGGGACTAGCGGGAGGAAGGACCCAGTACTTC.

The rearrangement uses TRBV5-1 and TRBJ2-1; TRBD1 matches at 9 bases. Germline CDR1 SGHRS, CDR2 YFSETQ. V shed 2 bases and J 5 bases; nucleotides not matched to a gene: 20. CDR3 size: 20 residues. The CDR3 reads CASSLRPGTGNTAPHNEQFF. The CDR3 region has the DNA TGCGCCAGCAGCTTACGTCCCGGGACAGGGAACACAGCCCCCCACAATGAGCAGTTCTTC.

There are a few counts of this clone. The chain uses TRBV10-2 and TRBJ1-1; D gene uncertain. Trimming left V 2 bases short and J 10 bases short, with 14 bases between. Germline CDR1 WSHSY, CDR2 SAAADI. This CDR3 region has 13 residues. The CDR3 sequence: CASSERVLNGAFF. In nucleotides, the CDR3 is TGCGCCAGCAGTGAGAGAGTACTTAACGGAGCTTTCTTT.

This clone came up once. This rearrangement joins TRBV5-1 to TRBJ1-6, with 7 nucleotides matching TRBD1. J gave up 2 bases and V 0 bases, and 2 bases lay outside the gene matches. There are 16 residues in the CDR3. Germline CDR1 SGHRS, CDR2 YFSETQ. The CDR3 DNA reads TGCGCCAGCAGCTTGGGACAGGGTGCCTATAATTCACCCCTCCACTTT. Residues: CASSLGQGAYNSPLHF.

V gene TRBV5-1 combines with J gene TRBJ2-2; 8 bases are shared with TRBD2. The CDR3 is made up of 17 amino acids. The germline gives CDR1 SGHRS, CDR2 YFSETQ. V gave up 0 bases and J gave up 1 base; unmatched junction bases: 5. CDR3 coding DNA: TGCGCCAGCAGCTTGGATTCGGCGGGAGGGAACACCGGGGAGCTGTTTTTT. This translates into CASSLDSAGGNTGELFF.

This chain connects TRBV7-2 to TRBJ2-7; TRBD2 aligns across 7 bases. Germline lookup yields CDR1 SGHTA and CDR2 FQGNSA. The length of the CDR3 is 15 residues. J was trimmed by 4 bases and V by 2 bases; bases with no gene match: 8. The DNA of the CDR3 is TGTGCCAGCAGCTTATGGGGCGGGAGCGTTTACGAGCAGTACTTC. Encoded protein: CASSLWGGSVYEQYF.

In regard to this clone: This specimen includes other DNA sequences encoding the same CDR3. The rearrangement joins TRBV2 to TRBJ2-7; 10 bases map to TRBD2. CDR1 is SNHLY, CDR2 FYNNEI, per germline. J lost 6 bases, V lost 3 bases, and 5 bases had no gene match. The CDR3 loop spans 14 amino acids. As DNA, the CDR3 is TGTGCCAGCAGTGATCTAGCGGGAGAAGGCGAGCAGTACTTC. This encodes CASSDLAGEGEQYF.

The chain links TRBV6-6 to TRBJ1-1, with a weak D call TRBD1 (6 bases). The CDR3 contains 13 residues. CDR1 MNHNY and CDR2 SVGAGI come from the germline V gene (reference sequence). Trimming removed 8 bases at V and 2 bases at J, with 12 bases between. As DNA, the CDR3 is TGTGCCAGCTTAAAGGGGGTAAACACTGAAGCTTTCTTT. As protein: CASLKGVNTEAFF.

This clone was counted between two and nine times. The CDR3 here is CASSLPGQVTKNIQYF. CDR3 bases: TGTGCCAGCAGTTTACCGGGACAGGTGACCAAAAACATTCAGTACTTC. The V gene is TRBV28, the J gene TRBJ2-4, with TRBD1 matching over 8 bases. Germline V CDR1 and CDR2: MDHEN, SYDVKM. V lost 2 bases and J lost 2; bases outside the gene matches: 5. This CDR3 contains 16 residues.

The chain joins TRBV5-6 to TRBJ1-2, with no clear D. There are 13 residues in the CDR3. The V end lost 0 bases, the J end lost 1 base, and 4 bases lay between the germline ends. CDR1 and CDR2 from the germline V gene are SGHDT and YYEEEE. CDR3 DNA: TGTGCCAGCAGCTTGGGCAGTAACTATGGCTACACCTTC. Amino acid sequence: CASSLGSNYGYTF.

The chain joins TRBV5-1 to TRBJ1-1; D unclear. CDR1 SGHRS and CDR2 YFSETQ come from the germline V gene. The CDR3 is 14 amino acids. Trimming stripped 5 bases from V and 1 base from J, with 12 bases between. CDR3 DNA: TGCGCCAGCAGAGAGGGATACAGGAACACTGAAGCTTTCTTT. This translates into CASREGYRNTEAFF. Full variable domain (missing parts from reference TRBV5-1 and TRBJ1-1): KAGVTQTPRYLIKTRGQQVTLSCSPISGHRSVSWYQQTPGQGLQFLFEYFSETQRNKGNFPGRFSGRQFSNSRSEMNVSTLELGDSALYLCASREGYRNTEAFFGQGTRLTVV.

CDR3 sequence: CASSPAGGRRQETQYF. CDR3 nucleotides: TGTGCCAGCAGCCCCGCCGGGGGGCGTCGGCAAGAGACCCAGTACTTC. This chain joins TRBV6-6 and TRBJ2-5; TRBD2 is a possible D gene (7 bases). The CDR3 contains 16 residues. CDR1 and CDR2 (germline): MNHNY, SVGAGI (reference sequence). Trimming took 6 bases from V and 2 from J, leaving 19 bases between them.

The chain has TRBV6-1 and TRBJ1-5; 9 nucleotides agree with TRBD1. Germline CDR1 and CDR2: MNHNS and SASEGT. The junction had 2 bases not matched to a gene; V was cut back by 8 bases and J by 3 bases. The CDR3 contains 13 residues. The CDR3 reads CASDRGNNQPQHF. The CDR3 coding sequence is TGTGCCAGCGACAGGGGGAACAATCAGCCCCAGCATTTT.

CDR3 protein: CASSLVNSGRDTDEQYF. The CDR3 region has the DNA TGTGCCAGCAGCTTGGTGAATAGCGGGAGGGACACTGACGAGCAGTACTTC. This chain links TRBV5-6 with TRBJ2-7, with 11 bases that match TRBD2. The germline CDR1 and CDR2 sequences are SGHDT and YYEEEE. This CDR3 is 17 amino acids long. After removal of 0 bases from V and 5 bases from J, the junction contained 10 bases not matched to a gene.

The chain carries TRBV29-1 and TRBJ1-1; 8 nucleotides match TRBD1. Germline lookup yields CDR1 SQVTM and CDR2 ANQGSEA. The CDR3 has 13 amino acids. V trimming: 4 bases; J trimming: 4 bases; junction bases outside the gene matches: 5. CDR3 nucleotides: TGCAGCGTTGGTGCAGGGGGCATCACTGAAGCTTTCTTT. Amino acid sequence: CSVGAGGITEAFF.

This chain joins TRBV7-6 and TRBJ1-1; maybe TRBD1 (5 bases). This CDR3 is 14 amino acids long. Per the germline V gene, CDR1 is SGHVS and CDR2 is FNYEAQ. Trimming shortened V by 1 base and J by 5 bases, and 11 bases separated the two germline ends. CDR3 amino acids: CASSLGSGRTEAFF. For the CDR3, the DNA is TGTGCCAGCAGCTTAGGGTCAGGGCGGACTGAAGCTTTCTTT.